One and the same sample provided the 7 T cell receptor beta chains below, sequenced in a study of regulatory T cells in long-lasting Graves disease. Time point meaning: persistent/refractory GD, antithyroid drugs over 5 years with positive TRAb. PBMCs provided the RNA from which the TCR library was made. Relying on iRepertoire HTBI primers and Arm-PCR of CDR3 regions, the team built TCR beta libraries. From the multiplex PCR reads, TCRdb called clonotypes with MiXCR, one entry per CDR3 protein. The data hold approximately 290,000 distinct CDR3 sequences, with more than 20% observed a single time. The sequenced sample was peripheral blood mononuclear cells (PBMCs), obtained when the disease was refractory, from a patient treated with antithyroid drugs. The receptors come from a female donor with Graves disease.

The chain links TRBV7-2 to TRBJ2-5; a weak D match, TRBD1 (7 bases). The CDR3 runs 14 residues. The V end lost 1 base, the J end lost 5 bases, and 11 bases lay between the germline ends. Germline V gene sequence: CDR1 SGHTA, CDR2 FQGNSA. Written as DNA, the CDR3 is TGTGCCAGCAGCTTAGTACCAGGGGGGGAGACCCAGTACTTC. This translates into CASSLVPGGETQYF.

This clonotype was counted many times. Compared with germline, one end of the junction differs, possibly owing to a read error. The gene calls are TRBV9 and TRBJ2-7, with D possibly matching TRBD2 (6 bases). This CDR3 comprises 13 residues. Germline CDR1 SGDLS, CDR2 YYNGEE. The chain's CDR3 is CASSLAGRTEQYF. For the CDR3, the DNA is TGCGCCAGCAGCTTGGCCGGGAGAACAGAGCAGTACTTC. Full variable domain (missing parts from reference TRBV9 and TRBJ2-7): DSGVTQTPKHLITATGQRVTLRCSPRSGDLSVYWYQQSLDQGLQFLIQYYNGEERAKGNILERFSAQQFPDLHSELNLSSLELGDSALYFCASSLAGRTEQYFGPGTRLTVT.

With regard to this clonotype: A much larger clone is a single base away; this may be a read error. This chain connects TRBV20-1 to TRBJ1-5; D is ambiguous. The CDR3 runs to 12 residues. CDR1 is DFQATT and CDR2 is SNEGSKA in the germline V gene (reference sequence). CDR3 nucleotides: TGCAGTGCTAGTCAGCCAAATCAGCTCCAGCATTTT. Protein sequence: CSASQPNQLQHF.

At least ten counts were recorded for this clonotype. The chain is built from TRBV24-1 and TRBJ2-5, with D possibly called TRBD1 or TRBD2 (5 bases each). The CDR3 has 16 amino acids. V dropped 2 bases and J dropped 2 bases, with 14 bases sitting between them. CDR1 is KGHDR, CDR2 SFDVKD, per germline. CDR3 DNA sequence: TGTGCCACCAGTGATTCGGCGAGGGGTCGGCAAGAGACCCAGTACTTC. Its protein is CATSDSARGRQETQYF.

A few counts support this clonotype. The genes are TRBV7-2 and TRBJ2-7; TRBD2 agrees at 8 bases. The CDR3 contains 17 residues. Germline loops: CDR1 SGHTA, CDR2 FQGNSA. J lost 0 bases, V lost 1 base, and 8 bases had no gene match. The CDR3 loop reads CASSLVTSGTLSYEQYF. The CDR3 DNA reads as TGTGCCAGCAGCTTAGTAACTAGCGGAACTCTCTCCTACGAGCAGTACTTC.

This chain uses TRBV27 with TRBJ2-1, with 9 bases that match TRBD2. Losses at the gene ends were 5 bases for V and 10 bases for J; bases not matched to a gene: 9. Germline lookup yields CDR1 MNHEY and CDR2 SMNVEV (reference sequence). The CDR3 runs 14 residues. CDR3 sequence (DNA): TGTGCCAGCAGTGACCGACTAGCGGTGAGCGAGCAGTTCTTC. Encoded protein: CASSDRLAVSEQFF.

A few counts support this clonotype. The chain combines TRBV28 with TRBJ2-7; 7 nucleotides agree with TRBD1. Trimming removed 1 base from V and 5 bases from J; junction bases left unmatched: 5. This CDR3 comprises 14 residues. Germline V gene lookup returns CDR1 MDHEN and CDR2 SYDVKM. This CDR3 reads CASSLLGGRDEQYF. In nucleotides, the CDR3 is TGTGCCAGCAGTTTATTAGGGGGCAGGGACGAGCAGTACTTC.